A selection of T cell receptor beta chains follows, all from one sample in a study of CD8 T cells in ankylosing spondylitis. TCRdb re-called the 5' RACE reads with MiXCR, one entry per CDR3 protein. The sample lists 300,000 to 350,000 distinct CDR3 sequences; less than 25% were seen once. The specimen sequenced was blood, either unsorted or a sorted T cell fraction (not recorded which). These receptors were obtained from a female donor with ankylosing spondylitis or in good health (not recorded which). The CDR3 runs from the conserved cysteine through the conserved F or W. Fields, in order: D gene, J gene, V gene, clone size, CDR3 DNA, CDR3 protein. D genes are given only for firm matches. A row's size may be missing; if present it is once, few, many or a size class.

D gene: -; J gene: TRBJ2-5; V gene: TRBV6-6; clone size: many; CDR3 DNA: TGTGCCAGCAGTACCCCAGGAAACCAAGAGACCCAGTACTTC; CDR3 protein: CASSTPGNQETQYF
D gene: -; J gene: TRBJ2-3; V gene: TRBV10-1; clone size: -; CDR3 DNA: TGCGCCAGCAGTGCGGTAACTAGCACAGATACGCAGTATTTT; CDR3 protein: CASSAVTSTDTQYF
D gene: TRBD2; J gene: TRBJ2-3; V gene: TRBV9; clone size: -; CDR3 DNA: TGTGCCAGCAGCACTTTGGGAGGGAGAGGTAATACGCAGTATTTT; CDR3 protein: CASSTLGGRGNTQYF
D gene: -; J gene: TRBJ1-1; V gene: TRBV20-1; clone size: -; CDR3 DNA: TGCAGTTATGACAGAGAAAACACTGAAGCTTTCTTT; CDR3 protein: CSYDRENTEAFF
D gene: -; J gene: TRBJ2-3; V gene: TRBV6-1; clone size: many; CDR3 DNA: TGTGCCAGCGGGAAGGGGATATACACAGATACGCAGTATTTT; CDR3 protein: CASGKGIYTDTQYF
D gene: -; J gene: TRBJ2-5; V gene: TRBV7-2; clone size: -; CDR3 DNA: TGTGCCAGCGGAAGATTCAAAGAGACCCAGTACTTC; CDR3 protein: CASGRFKETQYF
D gene: -; J gene: TRBJ2-7; V gene: TRBV6-6; clone size: few; CDR3 DNA: TGTGCCAGCAGTCCCTACGACGAGCAGTACTTC; CDR3 protein: CASSPYDEQYF
D gene: -; J gene: TRBJ2-5; V gene: TRBV7-2; clone size: few; CDR3 DNA: TGTGCCAGCAGCTCTATTCAAGAGACCCAGTACTTC; CDR3 protein: CASSSIQETQYF
D gene: -; J gene: TRBJ2-4; V gene: TRBV20-1; clone size: few; CDR3 DNA: TGCAGTGCTGTGGCGAAAAACATTCAGTACTTC; CDR3 protein: CSAVAKNIQYF
D gene: -; J gene: TRBJ2-1; V gene: TRBV20-1; clone size: few; CDR3 DNA: TGCAGTGCTCTGAGCGGAGCACCCTACAATGAGCAGTTCTTC; CDR3 protein: CSALSGAPYNEQFF
D gene: TRBD1; J gene: TRBJ1-1; V gene: TRBV10-3; clone size: many; CDR3 DNA: TGTGCCACAACCCAGGAGACAGGGTGGAATCAGAACACTGAAGCTTTCTTT; CDR3 protein: CATTQETGWNQNTEAFF
D gene: TRBD1; J gene: TRBJ1-1; V gene: TRBV20-1; clone size: many; CDR3 DNA: TGCAGTGCTAGTCAGGGGGCGCAGACTGAAGCTTTCTTT; CDR3 protein: CSASQGAQTEAFF
D gene: -; J gene: TRBJ2-5; V gene: TRBV5-1; clone size: -; CDR3 DNA: TGCGCCAGCACCGACGGAGGGCCGTCGGAGACCCAGTACTTC; CDR3 protein: CASTDGGPSETQYF
D gene: -; J gene: TRBJ1-5; V gene: TRBV6-1; clone size: -; CDR3 DNA: TGTGCCATCACCCTTGGGGGAAGGCAGCCCCAGCATTTT; CDR3 protein: CAITLGGRQPQHF
D gene: TRBD1; J gene: TRBJ1-5; V gene: TRBV28; clone size: -; CDR3 DNA: TGTGCCAGCAGGCTGACAGGGGATTCTTTTCAGCCCCAGCATTTT; CDR3 protein: CASRLTGDSFQPQHF
D gene: -; J gene: TRBJ1-1; V gene: TRBV20-1; clone size: few; CDR3 DNA: TGCAGTGCCCCGAGGGCGTCGTATGAAGCTTTCTTT; CDR3 protein: CSAPRASYEAFF
D gene: TRBD1; J gene: TRBJ2-1; V gene: TRBV19; clone size: many; CDR3 DNA: TGTGCCAGTAGGGAGACAGGGGAGGACGAGCAGTTCTTC; CDR3 protein: CASRETGEDEQFF
D gene: -; J gene: TRBJ1-2; V gene: TRBV6-2/TRBV6-3; clone size: few; CDR3 DNA: TGTGCCAGCACAAGAAGAGCTAACTATGGCTACACCTTC; CDR3 protein: CASTRRANYGYTF
D gene: TRBD2; J gene: TRBJ2-1; V gene: TRBV6-2/TRBV6-3; clone size: -; CDR3 DNA: TGTGCCAGCAGTTTCTGGACTAGCGGGAGTGGCGAGCAGTTCTTC; CDR3 protein: CASSFWTSGSGEQFF
D gene: TRBD1; J gene: TRBJ1-2; V gene: TRBV12-3/TRBV12-4; clone size: -; CDR3 DNA: TGTGCCAGCAGCTTGGGGCCAGGGGGGTATGGCTACACCTTC; CDR3 protein: CASSLGPGGYGYTF
D gene: -; J gene: TRBJ2-1; V gene: TRBV6-1; clone size: -; CDR3 DNA: TGTGCCAGCAAAGAGGAAATGGACTACAATGAGCAGTTCTTC; CDR3 protein: CASKEEMDYNEQFF
D gene: -; J gene: TRBJ2-7; V gene: TRBV25-1; clone size: many; CDR3 DNA: TGTGCCAGCAGTGATATGAGGGAGTCGGGCGAGCAGTACTTC; CDR3 protein: CASSDMRESGEQYF
D gene: TRBD2; J gene: TRBJ2-3; V gene: TRBV20-1; clone size: -; CDR3 DNA: TGCAGTGCCACAGCGGGAGTTTATACGCAGTATTTT; CDR3 protein: CSATAGVYTQYF
D gene: TRBD2; J gene: TRBJ2-5; V gene: TRBV5-1; clone size: -; CDR3 DNA: TGCGCCAGCAGCCGGTCGGTCAGCGGGAAGCAAGAGACCCAGTACTTC; CDR3 protein: CASSRSVSGKQETQYF
D gene: -; J gene: TRBJ2-1; V gene: TRBV20-1; clone size: many; CDR3 DNA: TGCAGTGCTAGAGATGAGGGTGAGCAGTTCTTC; CDR3 protein: CSARDEGEQFF
D gene: TRBD2; J gene: TRBJ2-1; V gene: TRBV20-1; clone size: -; CDR3 DNA: TGCAGTGCTAGGGGGGGACTAGCGAGAAATCAGTTCTTC; CDR3 protein: CSARGGLARNQFF
D gene: -; J gene: TRBJ2-2; V gene: TRBV12-3/TRBV12-4; clone size: many; CDR3 DNA: TGTGCCAGCAGTGGACCCTTCACCGGGGAGCTGTTTTTT; CDR3 protein: CASSGPFTGELFF
D gene: -; J gene: TRBJ2-1; V gene: TRBV12-3/TRBV12-4; clone size: many; CDR3 DNA: TGTGCCAGCAGCCCTACGAAGGAGCAGTTCTTC; CDR3 protein: CASSPTKEQFF
D gene: -; J gene: TRBJ1-1; V gene: TRBV11-2; clone size: -; CDR3 DNA: TGTGCCAGCAGATTGACATCCGGTACTGAAGCTTTCTTT; CDR3 protein: CASRLTSGTEAFF
D gene: TRBD1; J gene: TRBJ2-7; V gene: TRBV20-1; clone size: -; CDR3 DNA: TGCAGTGCTAGAGAGCCAGGGGGCCGTCCCGAGCAGTACTTC; CDR3 protein: CSAREPGGRPEQYF
D gene: -; J gene: TRBJ2-5; V gene: TRBV20-1; clone size: -; CDR3 DNA: TGCAGTGCCACTACTCCTCACGGGGAGACCCAGTACTTC; CDR3 protein: CSATTPHGETQYF
D gene: -; J gene: TRBJ1-1; V gene: TRBV6-6; clone size: -; CDR3 DNA: TGTGCCAGCAGCTCCCCGGGTCTTGAAGCTTTCTTT; CDR3 protein: CASSSPGLEAFF
D gene: -; J gene: TRBJ2-6; V gene: TRBV6-1; clone size: -; CDR3 DNA: TGTGCCATAAAGGAGACAATTGGGGCCAACGTCCTGACTTTC; CDR3 protein: CAIKETIGANVLTF
D gene: -; J gene: TRBJ2-5; V gene: TRBV5-5; clone size: -; CDR3 DNA: TGTGCCAGCAGCTTGGCTCTGCAAGAGACCCAATACTTC; CDR3 protein: CASSLALQETQYF
D gene: -; J gene: TRBJ1-5; V gene: TRBV10-3; clone size: few; CDR3 DNA: TGTGCCGTACAGGGACCGGGGCAGCCCCAGCATTTT; CDR3 protein: CAVQGPGQPQHF
D gene: TRBD1; J gene: TRBJ2-7; V gene: TRBV20-1; clone size: few; CDR3 DNA: TGCAGTGCTAGAGGAGGACAGGGAGGATCCTACGAGCAGTACTTC; CDR3 protein: CSARGGQGGSYEQYF
D gene: TRBD2; J gene: TRBJ2-1; V gene: TRBV10-3; clone size: -; CDR3 DNA: TGTGCCATCAGAGGGACTAGAGGAAGTTACAATGAGCAGTTCTTC; CDR3 protein: CAIRGTRGSYNEQFF
D gene: -; J gene: TRBJ2-7; V gene: TRBV3-1; clone size: -; CDR3 DNA: TGTGCCAGCAGCCATACCCGTGGGGTTTCGATGTACTTC; CDR3 protein: CASSHTRGVSMYF
D gene: -; J gene: TRBJ2-7; V gene: TRBV20-1; clone size: -; CDR3 DNA: TGCAGTGCCGGGCTACTGGGCGACGAGCAGTACTTC; CDR3 protein: CSAGLLGDEQYF
D gene: -; J gene: TRBJ2-3; V gene: TRBV7-3; clone size: -; CDR3 DNA: TGTGCCAGCAGCTTAAACCCCGGGGATACGCAGTATTTT; CDR3 protein: CASSLNPGDTQYF
D gene: -; J gene: TRBJ2-5; V gene: TRBV10-2; clone size: -; CDR3 DNA: TGCGCCAGCGGGGCCAGACAAGAGACCCAGTACTTC; CDR3 protein: CASGARQETQYF
D gene: -; J gene: TRBJ2-1; V gene: TRBV5-4; clone size: -; CDR3 DNA: TGTGCCAGCAGCTTGGCTCTAGGGGGAAAGAATGAGCAGTTCTTC; CDR3 protein: CASSLALGGKNEQFF
D gene: -; J gene: TRBJ1-5; V gene: TRBV7-2; clone size: -; CDR3 DNA: TGTGCCAGCAGCTCCTCGGGACGGAACAATCAGCCCCAGCATTTT; CDR3 protein: CASSSSGRNNQPQHF
D gene: TRBD1; J gene: TRBJ1-4; V gene: TRBV18; clone size: many; CDR3 DNA: TGTGCCAGCTCACAGACCACTTACAGGGGGCTATCTGAAAAACTGTTTTTT; CDR3 protein: CASSQTTYRGLSEKLFF
D gene: TRBD1; J gene: TRBJ2-1; V gene: TRBV5-1; clone size: many; CDR3 DNA: TGCGCCAGCTCAACCGGGACAGGGAATTACAATGAGCAGTTCTTC; CDR3 protein: CASSTGTGNYNEQFF
D gene: -; J gene: TRBJ2-1; V gene: TRBV5-6; clone size: -; CDR3 DNA: TGTGCCAGCAGCTCAGACTTCGCTTCTATGTACAATGAGCAGTTCTTC; CDR3 protein: CASSSDFASMYNEQFF
D gene: -; J gene: TRBJ1-6; V gene: TRBV12-3/TRBV12-4; clone size: -; CDR3 DNA: TGTGCCAGCAGTTTCGGCCCCCCCGAGGGACCACCCCTCCACTTT; CDR3 protein: CASSFGPPEGPPLHF
D gene: -; J gene: TRBJ2-2; V gene: TRBV7-6; clone size: once; CDR3 DNA: TGTGCCAGCAGCTTAGCTGGTGGGTTAGGTACCGGGGAGCTGTTTTTT; CDR3 protein: CASSLAGGLGTGELFF
D gene: -; J gene: TRBJ2-7; V gene: TRBV19; clone size: -; CDR3 DNA: TGTGCCAGTAGTATACGGTTGGGGCGGACCGGCGAGCAGTACTTC; CDR3 protein: CASSIRLGRTGEQYF
D gene: -; J gene: TRBJ2-6; V gene: TRBV19; clone size: few; CDR3 DNA: TGTGCCAGTAGTATAGATCATGGACAGTTGATCTCTGGGGCCAACGTCCTGACTTTC; CDR3 protein: CASSIDHGQLISGANVLTF
D gene: TRBD2; J gene: TRBJ2-3; V gene: TRBV7-6; clone size: many; CDR3 DNA: TGTGCCAGCAGCCCGGGACTAGCGGGAGGAGTAGATACGCAGTATTTT; CDR3 protein: CASSPGLAGGVDTQYF
D gene: TRBD2; J gene: TRBJ2-1; V gene: TRBV6-1; clone size: -; CDR3 DNA: TGTGCCAGCAGTGAAGCCAGGACTAGTAGGGGTGAGCAGTTCTTC; CDR3 protein: CASSEARTSRGEQFF
D gene: -; J gene: TRBJ2-4; V gene: TRBV7-2; clone size: few; CDR3 DNA: TGTGCCAGCAGCTTAGGGGGGTCCGGAAACATTCAGTACTTC; CDR3 protein: CASSLGGSGNIQYF
D gene: -; J gene: TRBJ1-5; V gene: TRBV6-2/TRBV6-3; clone size: few; CDR3 DNA: TGTGCCAGCCAGCCGACGGTTAGGAGCAATCAGCCCCAGCATTTT; CDR3 protein: CASQPTVRSNQPQHF
D gene: TRBD1; J gene: TRBJ2-1; V gene: TRBV7-9; clone size: few; CDR3 DNA: TGTGCCAGCAGAAAAACAGGGGCCAATGAGCAGTTCTTC; CDR3 protein: CASRKTGANEQFF